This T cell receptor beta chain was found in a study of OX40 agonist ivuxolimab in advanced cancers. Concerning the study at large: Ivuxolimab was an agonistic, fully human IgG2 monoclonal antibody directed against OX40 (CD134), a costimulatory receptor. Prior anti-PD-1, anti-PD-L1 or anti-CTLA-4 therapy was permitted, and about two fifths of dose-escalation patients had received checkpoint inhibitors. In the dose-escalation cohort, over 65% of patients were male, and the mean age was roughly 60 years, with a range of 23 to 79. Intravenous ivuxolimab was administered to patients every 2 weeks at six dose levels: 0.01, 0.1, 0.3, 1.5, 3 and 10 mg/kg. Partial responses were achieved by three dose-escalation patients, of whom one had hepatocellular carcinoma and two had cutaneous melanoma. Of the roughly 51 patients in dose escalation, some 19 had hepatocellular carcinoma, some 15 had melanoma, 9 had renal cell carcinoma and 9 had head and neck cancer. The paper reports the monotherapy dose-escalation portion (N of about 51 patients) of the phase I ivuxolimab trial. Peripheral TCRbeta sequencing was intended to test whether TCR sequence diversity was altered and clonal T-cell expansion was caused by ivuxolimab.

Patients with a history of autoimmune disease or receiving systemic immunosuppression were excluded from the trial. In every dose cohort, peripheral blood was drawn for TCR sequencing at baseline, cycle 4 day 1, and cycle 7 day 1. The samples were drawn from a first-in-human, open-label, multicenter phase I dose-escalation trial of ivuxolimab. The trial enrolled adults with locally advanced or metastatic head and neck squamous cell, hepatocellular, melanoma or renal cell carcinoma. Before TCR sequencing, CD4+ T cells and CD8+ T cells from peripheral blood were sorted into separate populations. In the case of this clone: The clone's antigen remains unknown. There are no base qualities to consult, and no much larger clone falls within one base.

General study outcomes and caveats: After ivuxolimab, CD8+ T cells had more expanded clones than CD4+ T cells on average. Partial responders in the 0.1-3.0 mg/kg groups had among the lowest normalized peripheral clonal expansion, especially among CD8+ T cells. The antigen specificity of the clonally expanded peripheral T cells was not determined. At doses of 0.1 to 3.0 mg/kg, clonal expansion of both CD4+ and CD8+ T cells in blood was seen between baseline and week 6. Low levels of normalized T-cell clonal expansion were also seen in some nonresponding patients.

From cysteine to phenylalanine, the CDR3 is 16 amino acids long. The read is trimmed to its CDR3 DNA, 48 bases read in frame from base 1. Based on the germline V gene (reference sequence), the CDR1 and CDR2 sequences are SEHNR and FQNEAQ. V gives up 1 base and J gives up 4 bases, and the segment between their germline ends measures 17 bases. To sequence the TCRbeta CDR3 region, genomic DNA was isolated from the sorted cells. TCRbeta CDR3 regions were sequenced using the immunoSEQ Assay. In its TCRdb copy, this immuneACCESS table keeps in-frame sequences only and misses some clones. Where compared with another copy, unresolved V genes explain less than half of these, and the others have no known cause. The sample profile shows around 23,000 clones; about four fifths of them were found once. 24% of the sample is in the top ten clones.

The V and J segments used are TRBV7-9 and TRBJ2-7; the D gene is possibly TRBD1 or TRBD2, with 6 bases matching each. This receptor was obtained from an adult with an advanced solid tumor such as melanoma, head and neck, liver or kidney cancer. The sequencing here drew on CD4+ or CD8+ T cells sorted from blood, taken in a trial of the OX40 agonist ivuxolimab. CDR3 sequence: CASSLGASGAEYEQYF. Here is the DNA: TGTGCCAGCAGCTTAGGGGCATCGGGGGCTGAGTACGAGCAGTACTTC.